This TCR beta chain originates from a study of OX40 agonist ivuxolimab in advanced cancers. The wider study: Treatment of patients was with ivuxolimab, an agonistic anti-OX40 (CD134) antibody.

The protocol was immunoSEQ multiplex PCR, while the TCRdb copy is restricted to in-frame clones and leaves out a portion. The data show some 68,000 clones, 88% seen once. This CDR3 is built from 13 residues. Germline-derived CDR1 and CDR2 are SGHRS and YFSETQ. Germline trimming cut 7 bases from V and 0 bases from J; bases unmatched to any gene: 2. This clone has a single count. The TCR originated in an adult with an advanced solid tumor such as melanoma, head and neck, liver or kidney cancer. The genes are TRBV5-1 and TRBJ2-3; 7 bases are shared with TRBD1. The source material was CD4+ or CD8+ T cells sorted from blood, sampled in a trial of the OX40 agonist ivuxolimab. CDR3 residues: CASGGQSTDTQYF. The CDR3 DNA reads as TGCGCCAGCGGGGGACAGAGCACAGATACGCAGTATTTT. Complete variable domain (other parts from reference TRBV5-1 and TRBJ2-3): KAGVTQTPRYLIKTRGQQVTLSCSPISGHRSVSWYQQTPGQGLQFLFEYFSETQRNKGNFPGRFSGRQFSNSRSEMNVSTLELGDSALYLCASGGQSTDTQYFGPGTRLTVL.